One sample yielded the 14 T cell receptor beta chains listed below, sequenced in a study of control samples from healthy donors and cancer patients (dated by TCRdb to 2019 to 2021). The library came from the immunoSEQ multiplex PCR assay. TCRdb obtained this table from immuneACCESS and retained in-frame rearrangements with V and J assigned. These tables miss some clones; where compared with another copy, unresolved V genes account for less than half of the shortfall, and the remainder is unexplained. Present in this sample are about 110,000 clones, more than 75% of which were seen just once. Of the sample, about 3.7% falls within the top ten clones. Sequencing was carried out using PBMCs. The receptors here all came from a woman aged 60-75 years with lung cancer.

The chain uses TRBV5-4 and TRBJ1-1; no clear D gene. The CDR3 extends over 14 amino acids. V lost 4 bases and J lost 6, with 16 bases in between. Per the germline V gene, CDR1 is SGHNT and CDR2 is YYREEE (reference sequence). The CDR3 DNA sequence: TGTGCCAGCAGCCGGGGTTCGGATGGGTCTGAAGCTTTCTTT. Encoded protein: CASSRGSDGSEAFF.

On this clone: One end of the junction is discordant with germline, which a read error may explain. This chain uses TRBV19 with TRBJ1-5; the D is unclear. Germline CDR1 LNHDA, CDR2 SQIVND (reference sequence). The CDR3 has 15 amino acids. The CDR3 nucleotides read TGTGCTAGTAGCAATCACGGACGTAGCAATCAGCCCCAGCATTTT. Protein product: CASSNHGRSNQPQHF.

The chain is built from TRBV5-1 and TRBJ1-2; no clear D gene. The CDR3 contains 14 residues. Germline loops: CDR1 SGHRS, CDR2 YFSETQ. V lost 4 bases and J 8 bases, leaving 18 bases between the germline ends. The CDR3 region is CASSLVPDLEGYTF. CDR3 sequence (DNA): TGCGCCAGCAGCCTTGTCCCAGACCTCGAGGGCTACACCTTC.

The chain has TRBV7-6 and TRBJ2-1; D is ambiguous. Trimming cost V 3 bases and J 9 bases, with 15 bases left between them. Germline V gene sequence: CDR1 SGHVS, CDR2 FNYEAQ. CDR3 length: 14 amino acids. The CDR3 reads CASSFPSKSSEQFF. CDR3 nucleotides: TGTGCCAGCAGCTTTCCGTCGAAATCGAGTGAGCAGTTCTTC.

The J gene is TRBJ2-5, the V gene TRBV5-1, with 9 nucleotides matching TRBD1. The germline gives CDR1 SGHRS, CDR2 YFSETQ. This CDR3 spans 14 amino acids. The trim removed 0 bases at V and 3 bases at J, leaving 0 bases unmatched. CDR3: CASSLGDREETQYF. The CDR3 bases are TGCGCCAGCAGCTTGGGGGACAGGGAAGAGACCCAGTACTTC.

V is TRBV4-3 and J is TRBJ1-2; D perhaps matches TRBD1 (5 bases). The V gene lost 3 bases and the J gene lost 1 base, with 9 bases spanning the gap. This CDR3 has 14 residues. Germline V gene lookup returns CDR1 LGHNA and CDR2 YSLEER. The CDR3 DNA reads TGCGCCAGCAGCCATGGAGACAGTAACTATGGCTACACCTTC. It is translated as CASSHGDSNYGYTF.

The chain couples TRBV10-3 to TRBJ1-2; D is ambiguous. The CDR3 runs to 16 residues. V lost 0 bases and J 4 bases, leaving 15 bases between the germline ends. CDR1 ENHRY and CDR2 SYGVKD come from the germline V gene. In DNA form, the CDR3 reads TGTGCCATCAGTGAGTCAACGGGCCCCGGCGGCTATGGCTACACCTTC. This sequence encodes CAISESTGPGGYGYTF.

This chain connects TRBV14 to TRBJ1-1; D ambiguous. The CDR3 extends over 13 amino acids. V lost 4 bases to trimming and J lost 3 bases, with 9 bases between them. Germline-derived CDR1 and CDR2 are SGHDN and FVKESK. DNA of the CDR3: TGTGCCAGCAGCCTCGCAGGCGACACTGAAGCTTTCTTT. Protein product: CASSLAGDTEAFF.

DNA of the CDR3: TGCGCCAGCAGCTTTGGGTCTAGGCGGGACACAGATACGCAGTATTTT. This gives the protein CASSFGSRRDTDTQYF. V usage is TRBV5-1 and J usage is TRBJ2-3; D is perhaps TRBD2 (6 bases). The V end was cut by 2 bases, the J end by 2 bases, with 15 bases between. The CDR3 is 16 amino acids. Germline values: CDR1 SGHRS, CDR2 YFSETQ.

The V call is TRBV19, the J call TRBJ2-5; D gene uncertain. The V and J ends lost 3 bases and 1 base respectively, with 12 bases between them. The CDR3 is 15 residues long. Germline CDR1 reads LNHDA; CDR2 reads SQIVND (reference sequence). The CDR3 loop is CASSIYGSSQETQYF. CDR3 sequence (DNA): TGTGCCAGTAGTATCTACGGCTCTAGCCAAGAGACCCAGTACTTC.

The J gene is TRBJ2-2, the V gene TRBV6-5; 7 bases agree with TRBD1. The CDR3 length is 15 residues. CDR1 MNHEY and CDR2 SVGAGI come from the germline V gene. Trimming cost V 5 bases and J 0 bases; bases outside gene matches: 3. The CDR3 DNA reads as TGTGCCAGCAGTCTAGACAGGGCGAACACCGGGGAGCTGTTTTTT. It is translated as CASSLDRANTGELFF.

In regard to this clone: Other nucleotide sequences from this sample produce the same CDR3. J is TRBJ1-1 and V is TRBV12-3 or TRBV12-4; D is unclear. The CDR3 is 13 residues long. The V end lost 3 bases, the J end lost 5 bases, and 10 bases lay between the germline ends. CDR3 in amino acids: CASSFGRNTEAFF. The CDR3, as DNA: TGTGCCAGCAGTTTCGGAAGGAATACTGAAGCTTTCTTT.

This chain connects TRBV2 to TRBJ1-3; maybe TRBD1 (5 bases). This CDR3 is built from 15 residues. CDR1 SNHLY and CDR2 FYNNEI come from the germline V gene. Trimming removed 4 bases at V and 2 bases at J, with 12 bases between. The CDR3 protein is CASSAGSSPGNTIYF. The CDR3 DNA follows: TGTGCCAGCAGTGCAGGGTCCTCTCCTGGAAACACCATATATTTT.

The CDR3 bases are TGTGCCAGCTCACTTTCGACCGATAACACTGAAGCTTTCTTT. Its protein is CASSLSTDNTEAFF. This chain connects TRBV18 to TRBJ1-1, with D hard to call. The CDR3 is made up of 14 amino acids. Germline CDR1 and CDR2: KGHSH and LQKENI. Trimming left V 4 bases short and J 2 bases short, with 11 bases between.